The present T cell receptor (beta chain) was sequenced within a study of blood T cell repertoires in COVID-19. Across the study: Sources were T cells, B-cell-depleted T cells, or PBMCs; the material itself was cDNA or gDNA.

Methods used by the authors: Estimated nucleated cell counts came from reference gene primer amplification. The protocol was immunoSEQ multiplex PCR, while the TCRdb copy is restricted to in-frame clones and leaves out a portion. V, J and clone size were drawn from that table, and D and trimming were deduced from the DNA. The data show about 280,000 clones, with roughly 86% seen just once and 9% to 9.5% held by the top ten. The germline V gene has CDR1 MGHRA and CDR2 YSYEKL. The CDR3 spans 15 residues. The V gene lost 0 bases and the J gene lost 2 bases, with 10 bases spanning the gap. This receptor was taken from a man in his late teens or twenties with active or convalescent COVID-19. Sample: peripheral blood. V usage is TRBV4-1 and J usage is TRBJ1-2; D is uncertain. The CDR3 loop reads CASSQDRGLNYGYTF. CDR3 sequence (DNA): TGCGCCAGCAGCCAAGATCGAGGTCTCAACTATGGCTACACCTTC.